The TCR beta chain under discussion was sequenced for a study of control samples from healthy donors and cancer patients. Some clones are missing from TCRdb's copy, which holds only in-frame ones; the method was immunoSEQ multiplex PCR. The sample includes 130,000 or so clones, just under 90% of them seen just once. V dropped 10 bases and J dropped 5 bases, with 20 bases sitting between them. Germline V gene lookup returns CDR1 LGHDT and CDR2 YNNKEL (reference sequence). The CDR3 is made up of 14 amino acids. The sample consisted of PBMCs. The sequence was collected from a man in his forties or fifties with head and neck cancer. The chain is built from TRBV3-1 (or the pseudogene TRBV3-2) and TRBJ2-5, with D perhaps TRBD2 (5 bases). The CDR3: CAIRRGGSRETQYF. Here the CDR3 DNA reads TGTGCCATCCGGCGCGGAGGCAGTAGGGAGACCCAGTACTTC.